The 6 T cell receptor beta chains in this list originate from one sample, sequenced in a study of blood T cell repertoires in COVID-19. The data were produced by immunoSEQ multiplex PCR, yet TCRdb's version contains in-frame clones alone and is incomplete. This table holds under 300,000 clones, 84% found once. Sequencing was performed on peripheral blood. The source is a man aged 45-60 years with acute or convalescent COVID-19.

CDR3 bases: TGCGCCAGCAGCCCACGTCGGACCGGCGGGGAAGCTTTCTTT. Translated: CASSPRRTGGEAFF. The chain is built from TRBV5-1 and TRBJ1-1, with D unresolved. Trimming removed 4 bases from V and 8 bases from J, with 18 bases in between. The CDR3 is made up of 14 amino acids. CDR1 SGHRS and CDR2 YFSETQ come from the germline V gene.

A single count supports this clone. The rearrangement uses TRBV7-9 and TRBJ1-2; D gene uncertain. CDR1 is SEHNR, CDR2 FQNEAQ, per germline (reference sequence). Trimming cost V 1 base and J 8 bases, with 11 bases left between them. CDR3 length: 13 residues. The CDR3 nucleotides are TGTGCCAGCAGCTTAGACGGGTTCGGGGGCTACACCTTC. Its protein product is CASSLDGFGGYTF.

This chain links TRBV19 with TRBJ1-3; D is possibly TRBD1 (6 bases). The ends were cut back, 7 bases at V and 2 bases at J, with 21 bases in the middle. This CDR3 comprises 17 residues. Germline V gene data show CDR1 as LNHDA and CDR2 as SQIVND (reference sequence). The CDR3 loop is CASNLMGGHSAGNTIYF. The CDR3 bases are TGTGCCAGTAATCTAATGGGGGGGCATTCCGCTGGAAACACCATATATTTT.

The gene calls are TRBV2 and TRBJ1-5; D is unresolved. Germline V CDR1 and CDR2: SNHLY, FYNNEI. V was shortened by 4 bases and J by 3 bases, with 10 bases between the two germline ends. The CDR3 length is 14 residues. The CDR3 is CASSVGRANQPQHF. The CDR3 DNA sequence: TGTGCCAGCAGTGTGGGGAGGGCCAATCAGCCCCAGCATTTT.

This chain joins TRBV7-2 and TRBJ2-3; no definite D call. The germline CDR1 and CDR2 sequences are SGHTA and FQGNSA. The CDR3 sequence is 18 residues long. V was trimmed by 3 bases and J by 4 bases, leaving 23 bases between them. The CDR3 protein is CASSFQVLLGSAADTQYF. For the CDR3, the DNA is TGTGCCAGCAGCTTTCAAGTCCTCCTAGGATCGGCGGCAGATACGCAGTATTTT.

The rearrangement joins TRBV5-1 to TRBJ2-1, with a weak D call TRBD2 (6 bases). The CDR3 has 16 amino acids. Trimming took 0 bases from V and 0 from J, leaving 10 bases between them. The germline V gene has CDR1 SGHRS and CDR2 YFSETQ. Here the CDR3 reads CASSLAAGSSYNEQFF. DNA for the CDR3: TGCGCCAGCAGCTTGGCGGCGGGGAGCTCCTACAATGAGCAGTTCTTC.